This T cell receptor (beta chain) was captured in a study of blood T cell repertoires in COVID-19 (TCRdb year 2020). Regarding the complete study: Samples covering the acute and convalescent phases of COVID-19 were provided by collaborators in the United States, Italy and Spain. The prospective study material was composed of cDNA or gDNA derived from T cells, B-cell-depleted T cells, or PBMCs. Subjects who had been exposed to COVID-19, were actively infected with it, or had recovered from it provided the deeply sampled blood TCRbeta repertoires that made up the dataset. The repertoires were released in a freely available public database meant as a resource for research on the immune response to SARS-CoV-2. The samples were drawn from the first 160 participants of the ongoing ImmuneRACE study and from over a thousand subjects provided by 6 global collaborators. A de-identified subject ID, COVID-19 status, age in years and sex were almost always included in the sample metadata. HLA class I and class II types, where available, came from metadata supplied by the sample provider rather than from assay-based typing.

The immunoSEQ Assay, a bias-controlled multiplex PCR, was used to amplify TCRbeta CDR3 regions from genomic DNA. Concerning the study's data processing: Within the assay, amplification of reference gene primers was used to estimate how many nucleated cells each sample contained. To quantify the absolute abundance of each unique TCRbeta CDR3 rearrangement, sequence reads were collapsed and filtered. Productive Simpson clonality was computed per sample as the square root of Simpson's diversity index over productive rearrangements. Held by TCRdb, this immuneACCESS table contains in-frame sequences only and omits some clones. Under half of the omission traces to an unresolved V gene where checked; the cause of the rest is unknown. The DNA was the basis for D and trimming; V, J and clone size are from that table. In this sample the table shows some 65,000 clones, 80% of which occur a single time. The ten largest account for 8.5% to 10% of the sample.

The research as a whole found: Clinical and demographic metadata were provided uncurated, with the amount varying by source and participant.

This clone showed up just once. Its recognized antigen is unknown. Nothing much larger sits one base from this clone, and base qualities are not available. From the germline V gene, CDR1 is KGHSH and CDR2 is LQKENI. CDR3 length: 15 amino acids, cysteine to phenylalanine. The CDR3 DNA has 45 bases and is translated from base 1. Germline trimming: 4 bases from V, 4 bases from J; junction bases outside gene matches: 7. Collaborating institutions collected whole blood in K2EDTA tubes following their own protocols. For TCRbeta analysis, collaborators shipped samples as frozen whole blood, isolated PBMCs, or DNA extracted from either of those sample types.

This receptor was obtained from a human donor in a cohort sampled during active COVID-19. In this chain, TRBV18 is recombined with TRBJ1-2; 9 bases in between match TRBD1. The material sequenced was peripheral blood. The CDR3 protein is CASSQDRGQPYGYTF. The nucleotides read TGTGCCAGCTCACAGGACAGGGGCCAACCCTATGGCTACACCTTC.